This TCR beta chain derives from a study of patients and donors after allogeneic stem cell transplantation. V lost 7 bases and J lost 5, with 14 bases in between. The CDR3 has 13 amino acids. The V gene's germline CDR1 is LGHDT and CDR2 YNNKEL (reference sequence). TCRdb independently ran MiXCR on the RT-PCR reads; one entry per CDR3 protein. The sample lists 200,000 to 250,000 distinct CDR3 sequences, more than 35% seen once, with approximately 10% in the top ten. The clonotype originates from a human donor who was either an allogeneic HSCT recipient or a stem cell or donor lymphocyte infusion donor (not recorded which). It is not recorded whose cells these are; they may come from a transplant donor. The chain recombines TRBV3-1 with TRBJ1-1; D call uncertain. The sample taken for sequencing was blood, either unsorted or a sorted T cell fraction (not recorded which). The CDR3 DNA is TGTGCCAGCACCCTGTTGGGGTATACTGAAGCTTTCTTT. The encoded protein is CASTLLGYTEAFF.